A selection of T cell receptor beta chains follows, all from one sample in a study of T cells in tuberculosis. Produced via immunoSEQ multiplex PCR; TCRdb's table is partial and in-frame only. In the table there are more than 45,000 clones, roughly 90% of which are singletons. The sequencing sample was made of CD1b-GMM tetramer-negative cells sorted from PBMCs. The origin of the receptors is an adult woman with latent tuberculosis. Both conserved end residues are part of each CDR3. Each record gives: V gene, D gene, J gene, clone size, CDR3 protein, CDR3 DNA. A D gene is named only where the DNA matches it firmly. Rows may omit the clone size; those that give it use once, few, many or a size class.

V gene: TRBV19; D gene: -; J gene: TRBJ1-2; clone size: -; CDR3 protein: CASSIGRRSGNYGYTF; CDR3 DNA: TGTGCCAGTAGTATAGGACGCCGGTCGGGGAACTATGGCTACACCTTC
V gene: TRBV27; D gene: TRBD1; J gene: TRBJ2-7; clone size: -; CDR3 protein: CASSLTGQTSYEQYF; CDR3 DNA: TGTGCCAGCAGTTTAACGGGACAGACCTCCTACGAGCAGTACTTC
V gene: TRBV7-8; D gene: TRBD1; J gene: TRBJ1-4; clone size: -; CDR3 protein: CASSSAGGEVEKLFF; CDR3 DNA: TGTGCCAGCAGCTCGGCAGGGGGCGAGGTTGAAAAACTGTTTTTT
V gene: TRBV6-1; D gene: TRBD1; J gene: TRBJ1-5; clone size: -; CDR3 protein: CASTQEEGGGQPQHF; CDR3 DNA: TGTGCCAGCACCCAAGAAGAAGGGGGCGGGCAGCCCCAGCATTTT
V gene: TRBV7-9; D gene: -; J gene: TRBJ2-1; clone size: -; CDR3 protein: CASSTSTGHLYNEQFF; CDR3 DNA: TGTGCCAGCAGCACCTCGACGGGACACCTCTACAATGAGCAGTTCTTC
V gene: TRBV7-2; D gene: -; J gene: TRBJ2-5; clone size: -; CDR3 protein: CASSLPEAAQETQYF; CDR3 DNA: TGTGCCAGCAGCTTACCCGAGGCAGCTCAAGAGACCCAGTACTTC
V gene: TRBV5-6; D gene: -; J gene: TRBJ2-3; clone size: -; CDR3 protein: CASSLVFTGTDTQYF; CDR3 DNA: TGTGCCAGCAGCTTGGTTTTTACTGGCACAGATACGCAGTATTTT
V gene: TRBV28; D gene: TRBD1; J gene: TRBJ2-3; clone size: -; CDR3 protein: CASSHDRGRTDTQYF; CDR3 DNA: TGTGCCAGCAGCCACGACAGGGGTAGGACAGATACGCAGTATTTT
V gene: TRBV19; D gene: -; J gene: TRBJ1-1; clone size: -; CDR3 protein: CASSAGNEAFF; CDR3 DNA: TGTGCCAGTAGTGCCGGGAATGAAGCTTTCTTT
V gene: TRBV19; D gene: TRBD1; J gene: TRBJ2-1; clone size: -; CDR3 protein: CAKQTGGNNEQFF; CDR3 DNA: TGTGCCAAACAGACAGGGGGTAACAATGAGCAGTTCTTC
V gene: TRBV11-3; D gene: -; J gene: TRBJ1-2; clone size: -; CDR3 protein: CASSFQYYGYTF; CDR3 DNA: TGTGCCAGCAGCTTTCAGTACTATGGCTACACCTTC
V gene: TRBV19; D gene: -; J gene: TRBJ1-5; clone size: few; CDR3 protein: CASSIFDQPQHF; CDR3 DNA: TGTGCCAGTAGTATTTTCGATCAGCCCCAGCATTTT
V gene: TRBV6-1; D gene: -; J gene: TRBJ1-5; clone size: -; CDR3 protein: CASIKDTYSNQPQHF; CDR3 DNA: TGTGCCAGCATCAAGGACACTTATAGCAATCAGCCCCAGCATTTT
V gene: TRBV5-4; D gene: -; J gene: TRBJ1-2; clone size: -; CDR3 protein: CASSKQANYGYTF; CDR3 DNA: TGTGCCAGCAGCAAACAAGCTAACTATGGCTACACCTTC
V gene: TRBV29-1; D gene: -; J gene: TRBJ1-3; clone size: -; CDR3 protein: CSVGLNSGNTIYF; CDR3 DNA: TGCAGCGTTGGACTGAACTCTGGAAACACCATATATTTT
V gene: TRBV4-3; D gene: -; J gene: TRBJ1-5; clone size: -; CDR3 protein: CASSPSTALNQPQHF; CDR3 DNA: TGCGCCAGCAGCCCTTCGACTGCCCTCAATCAGCCCCAGCATTTT
V gene: TRBV29-1; D gene: TRBD1; J gene: TRBJ2-1; clone size: -; CDR3 protein: CSVERGTGIYNEQFF; CDR3 DNA: TGCAGCGTTGAAAGGGGGACAGGGATCTACAATGAGCAGTTCTTC
V gene: TRBV13; D gene: TRBD2; J gene: TRBJ2-5; clone size: -; CDR3 protein: CASSPKTSGSVETQYF; CDR3 DNA: TGTGCCAGCAGCCCGAAGACTAGCGGGAGCGTGGAGACCCAGTACTTC
V gene: TRBV14; D gene: -; J gene: TRBJ2-7; clone size: -; CDR3 protein: CASSLQGPYEQYF; CDR3 DNA: TGTGCCAGCAGCTTACAGGGTCCCTACGAGCAGTACTTC
V gene: TRBV23-1; D gene: TRBD2; J gene: TRBJ2-3; clone size: -; CDR3 protein: CASSQSGSGGSTDTQYF; CDR3 DNA: TGCGCCAGCAGTCAATCTGGAAGCGGGGGCAGCACAGATACGCAGTATTTT
V gene: TRBV4-3; D gene: TRBD2; J gene: TRBJ2-5; clone size: once; CDR3 protein: CASSQDRGVGETQYF; CDR3 DNA: TGCGCCAGCAGCCAAGATCGGGGGGTTGGGGAGACCCAGTACTTC
V gene: TRBV18; D gene: TRBD2; J gene: TRBJ2-1; clone size: -; CDR3 protein: CASSPMGLAGYNEQFF; CDR3 DNA: TGTGCCAGCTCACCAATGGGACTAGCGGGGTACAATGAGCAGTTCTTC
V gene: TRBV6-6; D gene: -; J gene: TRBJ2-3; clone size: -; CDR3 protein: CASRGGSKDTQYF; CDR3 DNA: TGTGCCAGCCGCGGCGGATCGAAAGATACGCAGTATTTT
V gene: TRBV4-2; D gene: TRBD2; J gene: TRBJ2-1; clone size: -; CDR3 protein: CASSQDGGLAGYEQFF; CDR3 DNA: TGTGCCAGCAGCCAAGATGGGGGACTAGCGGGATATGAGCAGTTCTTC
V gene: TRBV4-2; D gene: TRBD1; J gene: TRBJ1-4; clone size: -; CDR3 protein: CASSQGSGGNEKLFF; CDR3 DNA: TGTGCCAGCAGCCAAGGGTCAGGGGGCAATGAAAAACTGTTTTTT
V gene: TRBV9; D gene: -; J gene: TRBJ2-3; clone size: -; CDR3 protein: CASSVDSDSLDTQYF; CDR3 DNA: TGTGCCAGCAGCGTAGATTCCGACTCCCTAGATACGCAGTATTTT
V gene: TRBV7-3; D gene: TRBD1; J gene: TRBJ2-6; clone size: -; CDR3 protein: CASSQTRGTGGSGANVLTF; CDR3 DNA: TGTGCCAGCAGCCAAACCCGGGGGACAGGGGGGTCCGGGGCCAACGTCCTGACTTTC
V gene: TRBV28; D gene: TRBD1; J gene: TRBJ2-7; clone size: -; CDR3 protein: CASSLLGTALPHEQYF; CDR3 DNA: TGTGCCAGCAGTTTACTCGGGACAGCTCTTCCCCACGAGCAGTACTTC
V gene: TRBV11-3; D gene: -; J gene: TRBJ1-1; clone size: once; CDR3 protein: CASSLDSFEAFF; CDR3 DNA: TGTGCCAGCAGCTTAGATTCCTTTGAAGCTTTCTTT
V gene: TRBV7-9; D gene: -; J gene: TRBJ2-7; clone size: few; CDR3 protein: CASEGSHEQYF; CDR3 DNA: TGTGCCAGCGAGGGTTCCCACGAGCAGTACTTC
V gene: TRBV7-2; D gene: TRBD2; J gene: TRBJ2-1; clone size: -; CDR3 protein: CASSSASGLFYNEQFF; CDR3 DNA: TGTGCCAGCAGCTCCGCTAGCGGGCTGTTCTACAATGAGCAGTTCTTC
V gene: TRBV7-2; D gene: TRBD2; J gene: TRBJ2-7; clone size: -; CDR3 protein: CASSNRRLAGGKTYEQYF; CDR3 DNA: TGTGCCAGCAGCAACCGCAGACTAGCGGGGGGTAAGACCTACGAGCAGTACTTC
V gene: TRBV28; D gene: TRBD1; J gene: TRBJ2-5; clone size: -; CDR3 protein: CASSEDRGRETQYF; CDR3 DNA: TGTGCCAGCAGTGAGGACAGGGGTCGAGAGACCCAGTACTTC
V gene: TRBV10-1; D gene: TRBD1; J gene: TRBJ2-2; clone size: -; CDR3 protein: CASSDGTGNTGELFF; CDR3 DNA: TGCGCCAGCAGTGATGGGACAGGTAACACCGGGGAGCTGTTTTTT
V gene: TRBV4-1; D gene: TRBD1; J gene: TRBJ2-6; clone size: -; CDR3 protein: CASSQVRGPLSGANVLTF; CDR3 DNA: TGCGCCAGCAGCCAAGTTAGGGGGCCCCTCTCTGGGGCCAACGTCCTGACTTTC
V gene: TRBV6-1; D gene: -; J gene: TRBJ2-7; clone size: -; CDR3 protein: CASSSGLSLNEQYF; CDR3 DNA: TGTGCCAGCAGTTCTGGACTCTCTTTGAACGAGCAGTACTTC
V gene: TRBV6-1; D gene: TRBD1; J gene: TRBJ2-7; clone size: -; CDR3 protein: CASSSRDRAAYEQYF; CDR3 DNA: TGTGCCAGCAGTAGCCGGGACAGGGCAGCCTACGAGCAGTACTTC
V gene: TRBV19; D gene: -; J gene: TRBJ1-2; clone size: -; CDR3 protein: CASSLGGVPNYGYTF; CDR3 DNA: TGTGCCAGTAGTTTAGGGGGGGTTCCTAACTATGGCTACACCTTC
V gene: TRBV27; D gene: -; J gene: TRBJ1-2; clone size: -; CDR3 protein: CASSLGAYYGYTF; CDR3 DNA: TGTGCCAGCAGCCTGGGGGCTTACTATGGCTACACCTTC
V gene: TRBV9; D gene: TRBD1; J gene: TRBJ2-7; clone size: -; CDR3 protein: CASSFGQGYEQYF; CDR3 DNA: TGTGCCAGCAGCTTCGGACAGGGGTACGAGCAGTACTTC
V gene: TRBV27; D gene: -; J gene: TRBJ2-4; clone size: -; CDR3 protein: CASSPPDYRQAKNIQYF; CDR3 DNA: TGTGCCAGCAGCCCACCGGACTACCGGCAAGCCAAAAACATTCAGTACTTC
V gene: TRBV6-5; D gene: -; J gene: TRBJ2-1; clone size: -; CDR3 protein: CASSYPRSDEQFF; CDR3 DNA: TGTGCCAGCAGTTACCCCCGGAGCGATGAGCAGTTCTTC
V gene: TRBV4-3; D gene: -; J gene: TRBJ1-5; clone size: -; CDR3 protein: CASSQELFSPPQHF; CDR3 DNA: TGCGCCAGCAGCCAAGAACTATTTTCCCCGCCCCAGCATTTT
V gene: TRBV6-6; D gene: TRBD1; J gene: TRBJ2-2; clone size: -; CDR3 protein: CASSWDRGLNTGELFF; CDR3 DNA: TGTGCCAGCAGTTGGGACAGGGGGTTAAACACCGGGGAGCTGTTTTTT
V gene: TRBV30; D gene: -; J gene: TRBJ2-3; clone size: -; CDR3 protein: CAWSVQGTDTQYF; CDR3 DNA: TGTGCCTGGAGTGTACAGGGCACAGATACGCAGTATTTT
V gene: TRBV6-5; D gene: -; J gene: TRBJ1-2; clone size: -; CDR3 protein: CASSYLGVYGYTF; CDR3 DNA: TGTGCCAGCAGTTATTTAGGGGTCTATGGCTACACCTTC
V gene: TRBV30; D gene: TRBD2; J gene: TRBJ2-1; clone size: once; CDR3 protein: CAWRRSGGRNEQFF; CDR3 DNA: TGTGCCTGGAGAAGGAGCGGGGGCCGCAATGAGCAGTTCTTC